This T cell receptor (beta chain) was identified in a study of blood T cell repertoires in COVID-19. Overall study: COVID-19 samples, acute and convalescent, were from the United States, Italy and Spain. Sample material is recorded as cDNA or gDNA derived from T cells, B-cell-depleted T cells, or PBMCs.

In the source study's methods: Amplification from reference gene primers served as the basis for estimated nucleated cell counts. Repertoires were generated with immunoSEQ multiplex PCR, while TCRdb's copy carries only in-frame clones and drops some. V and J calls and clone size are copied from that table; D and trimming were computed from the DNA. In the table there are about 270,000 clones, approximately 91% of which are singletons. Patients at the Seattle site were enrolled during active infection and followed longitudinally. Germline V CDR1 and CDR2: MNHEY, SVGAGI. The CDR3 runs 14 residues. V was pared by 7 bases and J by 7 bases, with 10 bases of the junction left unmatched.

The chain combines TRBV6-5 with TRBJ1-2, with 9 nucleotides matching TRBD1. This receptor was identified in a person aged 18-29 years with COVID-19, enrolled during active disease. Input material: peripheral blood. CDR3 loop: CASTSGQGQFGYTF. CDR3 nucleotides: TGTGCCAGCACCTCTGGACAGGGGCAGTTTGGCTACACCTTC.